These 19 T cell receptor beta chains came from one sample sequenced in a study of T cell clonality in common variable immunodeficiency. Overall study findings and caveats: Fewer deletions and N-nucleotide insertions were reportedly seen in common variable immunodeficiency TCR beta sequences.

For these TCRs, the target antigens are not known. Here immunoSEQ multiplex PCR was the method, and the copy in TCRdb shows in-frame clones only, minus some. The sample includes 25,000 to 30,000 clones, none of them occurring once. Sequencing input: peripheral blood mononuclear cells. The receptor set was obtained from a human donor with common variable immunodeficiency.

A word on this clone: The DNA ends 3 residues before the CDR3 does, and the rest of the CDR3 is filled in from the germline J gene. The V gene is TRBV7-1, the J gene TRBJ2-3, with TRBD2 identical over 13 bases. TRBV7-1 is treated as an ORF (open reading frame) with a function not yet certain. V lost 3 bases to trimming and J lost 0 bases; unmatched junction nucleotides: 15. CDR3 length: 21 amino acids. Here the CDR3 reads CASSSSVLAGGEPRSTDTQYF. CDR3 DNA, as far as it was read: TGTGCCAGCAGCTCCTCGGTACTAGCGGGAGGGGAACCTAGAAGCACAGATACG.

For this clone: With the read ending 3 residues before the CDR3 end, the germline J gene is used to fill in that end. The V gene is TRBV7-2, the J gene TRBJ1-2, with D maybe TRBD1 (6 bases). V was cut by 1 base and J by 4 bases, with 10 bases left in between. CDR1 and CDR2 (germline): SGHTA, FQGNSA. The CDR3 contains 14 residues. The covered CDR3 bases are TGTGCCAGCAGCTTAGTAGGGGGATCCTATGGC. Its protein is CASSLVGGSYG. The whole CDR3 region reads CASSLVGGSYGYTF. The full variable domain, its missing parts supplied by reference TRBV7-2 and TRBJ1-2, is GAGVSQSPSNKVTEKGKDVELRCDPISGHTALYWYRQSLGQGLEFLIYFQGNSAPDKSGLPSDRFSAERTGGSVSTLTIQRTQQEDSAVYLCASSLVGGSYGYTFGSGTRLTVV.

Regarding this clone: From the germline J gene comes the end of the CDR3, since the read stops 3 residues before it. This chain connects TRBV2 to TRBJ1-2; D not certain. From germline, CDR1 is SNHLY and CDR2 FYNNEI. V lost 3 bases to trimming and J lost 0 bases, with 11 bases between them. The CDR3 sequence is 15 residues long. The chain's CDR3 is CASSDPRLANYGYTF. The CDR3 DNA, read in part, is TGTGCCAGCAGTGATCCCCGGTTAGCTAACTATGGC.

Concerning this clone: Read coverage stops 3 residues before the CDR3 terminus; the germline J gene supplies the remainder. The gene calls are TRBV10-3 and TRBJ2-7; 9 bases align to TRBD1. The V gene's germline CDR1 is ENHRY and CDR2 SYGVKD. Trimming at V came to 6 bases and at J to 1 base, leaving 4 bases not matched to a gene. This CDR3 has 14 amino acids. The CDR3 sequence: CAIRGTGKSYEQYF. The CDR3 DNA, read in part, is TGTGCCATCAGGGGGACAGGGAAGTCCTACGAG.

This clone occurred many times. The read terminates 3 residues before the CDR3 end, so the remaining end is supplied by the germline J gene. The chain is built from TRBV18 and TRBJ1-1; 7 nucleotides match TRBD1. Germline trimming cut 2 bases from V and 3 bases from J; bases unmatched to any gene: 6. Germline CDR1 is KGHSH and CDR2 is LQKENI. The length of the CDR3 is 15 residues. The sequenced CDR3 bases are TGTGCCAGCTCACCAACCGGACAGGTGTACACTGAA. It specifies CASSPTGQVYTE. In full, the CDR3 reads CASSPTGQVYTEAFF.

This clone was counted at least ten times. CDR3 DNA, as far as it was read: TGCAGCGTTTGGGCTAGCGGGAACACCGGGGAG. This encodes CSVWASGNTGE. The whole CDR3 sequence is CSVWASGNTGELFF. The chain employs TRBV29-1 and TRBJ2-2, with 7 bases aligning to TRBD2. The missing CDR3 end, 3 residues past where the read stops, is filled in from the germline J gene. With 5 bases clipped from V and 1 base from J, the junction kept 4 bases outside the gene matches. The germline gives CDR1 SQVTM, CDR2 ANQGSEA. The CDR3 is 14 residues long.

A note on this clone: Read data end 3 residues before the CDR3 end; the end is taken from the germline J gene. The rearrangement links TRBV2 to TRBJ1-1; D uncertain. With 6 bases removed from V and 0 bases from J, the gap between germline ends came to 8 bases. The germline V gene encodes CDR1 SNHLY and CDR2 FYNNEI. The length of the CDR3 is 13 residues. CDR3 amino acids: CASRNTLNTEAFF. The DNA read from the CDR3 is TGTGCCAGCAGAAACACGTTGAACACTGAA. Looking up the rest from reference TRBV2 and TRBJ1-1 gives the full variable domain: EPEVTQTPSHQVTQMGQEVILRCVPISNHLYFYWYRQILGQKVEFLVSFYNNEISEKSEIFDDQFSVERPDGSNFTLKIRSTKLEDSAMYFCASRNTLNTEAFFGQGTRLTVV.

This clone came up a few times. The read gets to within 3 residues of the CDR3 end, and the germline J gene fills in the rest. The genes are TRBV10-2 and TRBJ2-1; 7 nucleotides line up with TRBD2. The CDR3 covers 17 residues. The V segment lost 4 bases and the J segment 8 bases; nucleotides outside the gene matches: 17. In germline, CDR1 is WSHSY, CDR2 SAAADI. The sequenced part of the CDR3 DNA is TGCGCCAGCAGTGGGGGTAGCGGGCTTGTAGCACGCGATGAG. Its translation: CASSGGSGLVARDE. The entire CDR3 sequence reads CASSGGSGLVARDEQFF.

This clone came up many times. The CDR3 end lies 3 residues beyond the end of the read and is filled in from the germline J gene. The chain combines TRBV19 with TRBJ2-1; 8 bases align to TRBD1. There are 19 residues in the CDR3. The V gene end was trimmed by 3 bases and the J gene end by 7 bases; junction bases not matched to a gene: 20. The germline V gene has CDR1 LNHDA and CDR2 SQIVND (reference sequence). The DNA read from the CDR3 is TGTGCCAGTAGTATCGGACAGGGACCCCGCTTTGGGTTCAAAAATGAG. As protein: CASSIGQGPRFGFKNE. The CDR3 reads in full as CASSIGQGPRFGFKNEQFF.

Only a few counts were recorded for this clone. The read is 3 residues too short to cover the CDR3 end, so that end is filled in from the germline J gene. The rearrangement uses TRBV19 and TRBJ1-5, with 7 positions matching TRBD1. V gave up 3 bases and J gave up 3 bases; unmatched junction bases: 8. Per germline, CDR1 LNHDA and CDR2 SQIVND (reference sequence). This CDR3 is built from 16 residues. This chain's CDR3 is CASSIRGAAINQPQHF. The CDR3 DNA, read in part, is TGTGCCAGTAGTATCAGGGGGGCAGCGATCAATCAGCCC.

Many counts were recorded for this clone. The CDR3 here is CASSSAGPPPETQYF. Partial CDR3 DNA: TGCGCCAGCAGCTCAGCGGGTCCCCCCCCCGAGACC. The chain has TRBV5-1 and TRBJ2-5; a possible D gene is TRBD2 (6 bases). The read stops 3 residues short of the end of the CDR3; the missing end is completed from the germline J gene. The CDR3 extends over 15 amino acids. CDR1 and CDR2 (germline): SGHRS, YFSETQ. Trimming cost V 3 bases and J 5 bases, with 17 bases left between them.

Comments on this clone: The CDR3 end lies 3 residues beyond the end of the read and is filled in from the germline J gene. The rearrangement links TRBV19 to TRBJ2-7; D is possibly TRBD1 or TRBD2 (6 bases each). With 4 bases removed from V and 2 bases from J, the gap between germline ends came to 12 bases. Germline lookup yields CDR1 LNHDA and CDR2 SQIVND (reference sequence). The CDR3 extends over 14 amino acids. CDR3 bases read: TGTGCCAGTAGTAAGTCAGGGGAGGCCTACGAG. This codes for CASSKSGEAYE. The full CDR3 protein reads CASSKSGEAYEQYF.

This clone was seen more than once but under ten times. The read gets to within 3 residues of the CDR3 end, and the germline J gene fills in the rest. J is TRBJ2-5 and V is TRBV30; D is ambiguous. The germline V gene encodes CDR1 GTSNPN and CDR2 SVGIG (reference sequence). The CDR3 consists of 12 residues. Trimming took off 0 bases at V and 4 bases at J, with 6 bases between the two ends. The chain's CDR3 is CAWSVRGETQYF. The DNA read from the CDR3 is TGTGCCTGGAGTGTCCGCGGAGAGACC.

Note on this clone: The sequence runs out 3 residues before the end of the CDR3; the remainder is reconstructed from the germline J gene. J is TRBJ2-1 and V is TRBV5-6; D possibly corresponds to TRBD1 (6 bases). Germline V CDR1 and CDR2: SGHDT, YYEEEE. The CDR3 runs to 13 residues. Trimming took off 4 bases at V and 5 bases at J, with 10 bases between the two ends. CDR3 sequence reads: CASSQAGDNEQFF. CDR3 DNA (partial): TGTGCCAGCAGCCAGGCAGGGGACAATGAG.

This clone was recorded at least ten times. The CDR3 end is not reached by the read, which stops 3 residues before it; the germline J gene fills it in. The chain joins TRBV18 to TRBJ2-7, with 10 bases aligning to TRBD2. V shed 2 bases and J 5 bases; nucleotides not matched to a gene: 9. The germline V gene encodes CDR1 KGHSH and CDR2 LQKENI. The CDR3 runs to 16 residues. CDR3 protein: CASSPVASGSGNEQYF. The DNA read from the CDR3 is TGTGCCAGCTCACCAGTGGCTAGCGGGAGTGGGAACGAG.

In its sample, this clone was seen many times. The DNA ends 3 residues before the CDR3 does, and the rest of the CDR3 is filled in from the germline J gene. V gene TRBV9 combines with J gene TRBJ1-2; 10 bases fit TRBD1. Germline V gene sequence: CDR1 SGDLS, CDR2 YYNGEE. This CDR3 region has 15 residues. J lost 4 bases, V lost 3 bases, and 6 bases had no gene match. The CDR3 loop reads CASSAGTGAIYGYTF. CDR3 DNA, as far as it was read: TGTGCCAGCAGCGCCGGGACAGGGGCTATCTATGGC. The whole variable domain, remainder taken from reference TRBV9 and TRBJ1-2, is DSGVTQTPKHLITATGQRVTLRCSPRSGDLSVYWYQQSLDQGLQFLIQYYNGEERAKGNILERFSAQQFPDLHSELNLSSLELGDSALYFCASSAGTGAIYGYTFGSGTRLTVV.

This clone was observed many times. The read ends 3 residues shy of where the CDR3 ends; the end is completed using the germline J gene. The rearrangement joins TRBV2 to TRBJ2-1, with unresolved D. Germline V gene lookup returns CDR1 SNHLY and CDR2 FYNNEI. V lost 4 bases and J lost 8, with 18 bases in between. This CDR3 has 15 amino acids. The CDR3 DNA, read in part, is TGTGCCAGCAGTGTTTCCTTGGCCCCAACCGATGAG. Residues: CASSVSLAPTDE. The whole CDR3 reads CASSVSLAPTDEQFF.

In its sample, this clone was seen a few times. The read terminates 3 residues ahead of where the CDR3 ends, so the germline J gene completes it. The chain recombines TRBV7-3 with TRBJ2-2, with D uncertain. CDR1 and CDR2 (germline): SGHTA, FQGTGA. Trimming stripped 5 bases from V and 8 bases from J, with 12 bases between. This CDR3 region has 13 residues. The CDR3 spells CASSESAVGELFF. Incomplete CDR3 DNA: TGTGCCAGCAGCGAAAGCGCGGTAGGGGAG.

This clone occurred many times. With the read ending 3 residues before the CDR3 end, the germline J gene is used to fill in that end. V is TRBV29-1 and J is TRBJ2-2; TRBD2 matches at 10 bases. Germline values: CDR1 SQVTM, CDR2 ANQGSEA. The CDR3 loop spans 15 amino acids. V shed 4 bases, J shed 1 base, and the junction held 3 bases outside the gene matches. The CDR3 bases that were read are TGCAGCGTTGGGGGACTAGCGAGGAACACCGGGGAG. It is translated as CSVGGLARNTGE. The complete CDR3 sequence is CSVGGLARNTGELFF.